This T cell receptor (beta chain) was sequenced for a study of early T cells in non-severe SARS-CoV-2 infection. Each single cDNA molecule received a unique molecular identifier. TCRdb reprocessed the 5' RACE reads via MiXCR and lists one record per CDR3 protein. Among about 97,000 distinct CDR3 sequences listed, roughly 11% were seen once. This clonotype was counted at least ten times. This receptor was obtained from an adult who was a healthcare worker with PCR-confirmed SARS-CoV-2 infection or an uninfected control (not recorded which). This specimen was whole blood, taken at baseline.

CDR3 sequence (DNA): TGTGCCAGCTCACCACGGGCGGATCCCTACGAGCAGTACTTC. It specifies CASSPRADPYEQYF. The chain carries TRBV18 and TRBJ2-7; no clear D. CDR3 length: 14 residues. Germline V gene sequence: CDR1 KGHSH, CDR2 LQKENI. V dropped 1 base and J dropped 2 bases, with 9 bases sitting between them.